This T cell receptor beta chain was recorded in a study of OX40 agonist ivuxolimab in advanced cancers. Profiling relied on immunoSEQ multiplex PCR, and the TCRdb table lists in-frame clones only, not all of them. The sample has about 62,000 clones, around 93% seen once; the top ten hold about 12%. Sequences were derived from CD4+ or CD8+ T cells sorted from blood, sampled in a trial of the OX40 agonist ivuxolimab. The clonotype comes from an adult with an advanced solid tumor such as melanoma, head and neck, liver or kidney cancer.

CDR3 in amino acids: CASSLVLAGGPATDTQYF. In nucleotides, the CDR3 is TGTGCCAGCAGCTTAGTACTAGCGGGAGGACCTGCCACAGATACGCAGTATTTT. The chain is built from TRBV7-2 and TRBJ2-3, with 12 bases aligning to TRBD2. V was pared by 1 base and J by 2 bases, with 7 bases of the junction left unmatched. CDR3 length equals 18 residues. The germline gives CDR1 SGHTA, CDR2 FQGNSA.